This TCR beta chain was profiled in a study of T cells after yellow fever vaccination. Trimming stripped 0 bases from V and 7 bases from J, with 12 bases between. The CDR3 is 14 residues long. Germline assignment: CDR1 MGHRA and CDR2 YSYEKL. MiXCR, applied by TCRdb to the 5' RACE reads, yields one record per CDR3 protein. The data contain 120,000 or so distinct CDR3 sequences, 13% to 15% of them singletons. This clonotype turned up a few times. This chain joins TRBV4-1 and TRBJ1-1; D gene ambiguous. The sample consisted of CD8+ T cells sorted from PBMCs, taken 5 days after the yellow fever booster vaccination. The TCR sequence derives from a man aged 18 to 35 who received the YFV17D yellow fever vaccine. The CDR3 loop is CASSQEPMGYEAFF. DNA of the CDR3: TGCGCCAGCAGCCAAGAACCAATGGGGTATGAAGCTTTCTTT.